These T cell receptor beta chains were read from a single sample in a study of T-cell reconstitution after alpha-beta-depleted transplantation in children. TCRdb reprocessed the PCR reads with MiXCR, giving one entry per CDR3 protein. Of hundreds of thousands of distinct CDR3 sequences in the sample, over 9.5% were seen once. The sample in question was PBMCs from the stem cell graft donor, obtained from the stem cell graft. These receptors were collected from a human donor who donated a stem cell graft to a child with acute myeloid leukemia. Each CDR3 is given with its conserved first and last residue. Each record gives: D gene, J gene, clone size, V gene, CDR3 DNA, CDR3 protein. A D gene is named only where the DNA matches it firmly. Size values are once, few and many counts, or a class for expanded clones, and some rows have none.

NA,TRBJ1-5,few,TRBV18,TGTGCCAGCTCACCAAAGGGTACTAGCAATCAGCCCCAGCATTTT,CASSPKGTSNQPQHF
NA,TRBJ2-2,NA,TRBV29-1,TGCAGCGTTGAATCGGGGCTTAGCGGGGAGCTGTTTTTT,CSVESGLSGELFF
TRBD2,TRBJ2-1,few,TRBV5-1,TGCGCCAGCCAAACTGGGACTACCGCCTACAATGAGCAGTTCTTC,CASQTGTTAYNEQFF
NA,TRBJ2-1,many,TRBV20-1,TGCAGTGCTCCCACCAGGGTCCTGGAGCAGTTCTTC,CSAPTRVLEQFF
NA,TRBJ2-4,NA,TRBV9,TGTGCCAGCGGGGATGGGAACATTCAGTACTTC,CASGDGNIQYF
TRBD1,TRBJ2-7,few,TRBV18,TGTGCCAGCTTTGGACAGGCCCCCTACGAGCAGTACTTC,CASFGQAPYEQYF
NA,TRBJ1-5,NA,TRBV29-1,TGCAGCGCGCAGGGGAATGGGGGTCAGCCCCAGCATTTT,CSAQGNGGQPQHF
NA,TRBJ1-1,few,TRBV18,TGTGCCAGCTCACCACCGAACAGGGAGCGAGCTGAAGCTTTCTTT,CASSPPNRERAEAFF
NA,TRBJ1-4,many,TRBV18,TGTGCCAGCTCACGACAACAGGGAGCGGGTGAAAAACTGTTTTTT,CASSRQQGAGEKLFF
NA,TRBJ1-2,few,TRBV12-3/TRBV12-4,TGTGCCAGCAGTTTAGGAGGGGCCCGCTATGGCTACACCTTC,CASSLGGARYGYTF
NA,TRBJ2-6,many,TRBV27,TGTGCCAGCAGTTTAATTAGAGCCAACGTCCTGACTTTC,CASSLIRANVLTF
NA,TRBJ1-6,NA,TRBV6-1,TGTGCCAGCACCTCTTCTCCGGGACATGAGTCACCCCTCCACTTT,CASTSSPGHESPLHF
NA,TRBJ2-5,NA,TRBV5-6,TGTGCCAGCAGCTTTAAAACAGTCCAAGAGACCCAGTACTTC,CASSFKTVQETQYF
NA,TRBJ2-3,NA,TRBV20-1,TGCAGTGCTAGGGAGGCCTATAGCACAGATACGCAGTATTTT,CSAREAYSTDTQYF
NA,TRBJ1-2,few,TRBV30,TGTGCCTGGAGTTTAGGACGGAGCCTTCGGGACTATGGCTACACCTTC,CAWSLGRSLRDYGYTF
NA,TRBJ1-2,few,TRBV18,TGTGCCAGCTCACCACCATCAGAGAGCTATGGCTACACCTTC,CASSPPSESYGYTF
NA,TRBJ2-7,NA,TRBV4-3,TGCGCCAGCAGCCAAGATGGGGCACCCGGCTACGAGCAGTACTTC,CASSQDGAPGYEQYF
NA,TRBJ2-1,NA,TRBV29-1,TGCAGCGGACGGAAAAACGAGCAGTTCTTC,CSGRKNEQFF
NA,TRBJ2-2,many,TRBV7-8,TGTGCCAGCAGCTTATTCAGGAACACCGGGGAGCTGTTTTTT,CASSLFRNTGELFF
NA,TRBJ2-1,NA,TRBV12-3/TRBV12-4,TGTGCCAGCAACACTAGGGGTACGTCGAATGAGCAGTTCTTC,CASNTRGTSNEQFF
NA,TRBJ2-1,NA,TRBV27,TGTGCCAGCAGTTTAGACCTAGGTTACAATGAGCAGTTCTTC,CASSLDLGYNEQFF